These 25 T cell receptor beta chains share one sample of origin, sequenced in a study of T cell repertoires in cytomegalovirus infection. TCRdb analysed the reads with MiXCR anew, one entry per CDR3 protein. Seen here are 300,000 to 400,000 distinct CDR3 sequences, around a sixth observed once, and the top ten hold 8.7%. Sequencing was carried out using PBMCs. The receptors here all came from a human donor in good health (CMV status not recorded). Some clones in this sample may be carry-over from other donors' samples.

V usage is TRBV5-5 and J usage is TRBJ2-3; the D is unclear. Between the trimmed V and J ends, which lost 1 base and 10 bases, there was a span of 10 bases. This CDR3 spans 12 amino acids. CDR1 is SGHKS and CDR2 is YYEKEE in the germline V gene (reference sequence). The chain's CDR3 is CASSLLDGSQYF. As DNA, the CDR3 is TGTGCCAGCAGCTTGTTGGATGGTTCGCAGTATTTT.

Ten or more counts support this clonotype. The chain has TRBV7-2 and TRBJ2-3; D remains ambiguous. CDR1 and CDR2 (germline): SGHTA, FQGNSA. This CDR3 region has 13 residues. Trimming took off 5 bases at V and 2 bases at J, with 8 bases between the two ends. The CDR3 reads CASSNRYTDTQYF. The CDR3 nucleotides are TGTGCCAGCAGCAACCGATACACAGATACGCAGTATTTT.

This clonotype was detected many times. The rearrangement joins TRBV7-2 to TRBJ2-7; unclear D gene. This CDR3 has 14 amino acids. The germline gives CDR1 SGHTA, CDR2 FQGNSA. Trimming pared 5 bases from V and 2 bases from J, leaving 13 bases between. The CDR3 spells CASSPRYSTYEQYF. In DNA form, the CDR3 reads TGTGCCAGCAGCCCGCGCTACTCCACCTACGAGCAGTACTTC.

This clonotype was recorded at least ten times. The chain is built from TRBV5-4 and TRBJ2-3, with 13 positions matching TRBD2. The germline V gene encodes CDR1 SGHNT and CDR2 YYREEE (reference sequence). The CDR3 runs to 15 residues. V trimming: 1 base; J trimming: 7 bases; junction bases outside the gene matches: 3. The CDR3, as DNA: TGTGCCAGCAGCTTGACTAGCGGGGGGGCGAATACGCAGTATTTT. The encoded protein is CASSLTSGGANTQYF. Combining the CDR3 with reference TRBV5-4 and TRBJ2-3 gives the whole variable domain ETGVTQSPTHLIKTRGQQVTLRCSSQSGHNTVSWYQQALGQGPQFIFQYYREEENGRGNFPPRFSGLQFPNYSSELNVNALELDDSALYLCASSLTSGGANTQYFGPGTRLTVL.

This clonotype was detected ten times or more. V usage is TRBV7-8 and J usage is TRBJ1-5; D perhaps matches TRBD1 (6 bases). The V end was cut by 8 bases, the J end by 4 bases, with 18 bases between. This CDR3 has 15 amino acids. The V gene's germline CDR1 is SGHVS and CDR2 FQNEAQ. CDR3 sequence reads: CASRRSMQGNQPQHF. The CDR3 DNA follows: TGTGCCAGCCGGAGGTCTATGCAGGGGAATCAGCCCCAGCATTTT.

This clonotype was picked up a small number of times. The CDR3 region is CASSPLGGDYNEQFF. The CDR3 DNA is TGTGCCAGCTCACCCTTAGGAGGGGACTACAATGAGCAGTTCTTC. This sequence joins TRBV18 and TRBJ2-1; tentative D call: TRBD2 (6 bases). Trimming took 3 bases from V and 3 from J, leaving 12 bases between them. The CDR3 sequence is 15 residues long. Germline V gene data show CDR1 as KGHSH and CDR2 as LQKENI.

The chain uses TRBV6-2 or TRBV6-3 and TRBJ2-5, with 7 bases matching TRBD2. Germline CDR1 and CDR2: MNHEY and SVGEGT. This CDR3 has 16 amino acids. After removal of 7 bases from V and 0 bases from J, the junction contained 11 bases not matched to a gene. CDR3 sequence (DNA): TGTGCCAGCACCCACGGGGCTAGCGGTTACCAAGAGACCCAGTACTTC. It is translated as CASTHGASGYQETQYF.

This clonotype was counted ten times or more. The rearrangement links TRBV11-2 to TRBJ2-3; the match to TRBD2 covers 13 bases. After removal of 2 bases from V and 0 bases from J, the junction contained 23 bases not matched to a gene. Germline CDR1 and CDR2: SGHAT and FQNNGV. The CDR3 is 24 residues long. The CDR3 sequence is CASSLYPPVGTSGTRGSSTDTQYF. The CDR3, as DNA: TGTGCCAGCAGCTTATATCCACCCGTTGGGACTAGCGGGACTCGAGGGTCTAGCACAGATACGCAGTATTTT. Looking up the rest from reference TRBV11-2 and TRBJ2-3 gives the full variable domain: EAGVAQSPRYKIIEKRQSVAFWCNPISGHATLYWYQQILGQGPKLLIQFQNNGVVDDSQLPKDRFSAERLKGVDSTLKIQPAKLEDSAVYLCASSLYPPVGTSGTRGSSTDTQYFGPGTRLTVL.

This clonotype has a count of ten or more. This chain joins TRBV7-8 and TRBJ2-1, with TRBD2 matching 12 bases. Germline V CDR1 and CDR2: SGHVS, FQNEAQ. Losses at the gene ends were 3 bases for V and 8 bases for J; bases not matched to a gene: 5. There are 15 residues in the CDR3. Here the CDR3 DNA reads TGTGCCAGCAGCTTTACGCTAGCGGGAGGGGATGAGCAGTTCTTC. Its translation: CASSFTLAGGDEQFF.

This chain connects TRBV20-1 to TRBJ2-3; 10 positions match TRBD2. The CDR3 length is 13 residues. Germline V lookup: CDR1 DFQATT, CDR2 SNEGSKA (reference sequence). The V segment lost 6 bases and the J segment 5 bases; nucleotides outside the gene matches: 5. This CDR3 is CSADLAGGDTQYF. Here the CDR3 DNA reads TGCAGTGCCGACTTAGCGGGGGGAGATACGCAGTATTTT.

This clonotype was detected ten times or more. The genes are TRBV12-3 or TRBV12-4 and TRBJ2-3; D remains ambiguous. Trimming took 3 bases from V and 2 from J, leaving 9 bases between them. The CDR3 consists of 14 residues. CDR3 sequence reads: CASSLGQNTDTQYF. The CDR3, as DNA: TGTGCCAGCAGTTTGGGCCAGAACACAGATACGCAGTATTTT.

This clonotype was observed a handful of times. The rearrangement uses TRBV20-1 and TRBJ2-5, with TRBD1 as a possible D gene (5 bases). Trimming removed 4 bases from V and 0 bases from J, with 9 bases in between. This CDR3 is 13 amino acids long. Looked up from germline, CDR1 is DFQATT and CDR2 is SNEGSKA (reference sequence). CDR3 nucleotides: TGCAGTGCTACCAGACAGAACCAAGAGACCCAGTACTTC. Translated, it gives CSATRQNQETQYF.

This clonotype has a count of ten or more. The J gene is TRBJ2-5, the V gene TRBV10-3; 12 positions match TRBD2. The V gene end was trimmed by 10 bases and the J gene end by 5 bases; junction bases not matched to a gene: 23. Germline V CDR1 and CDR2: ENHRY, SYGVKD. The CDR3 sequence is 19 residues long. DNA of the CDR3: TGTGCCACCTCCGAAGGTTCCGGACTAGCGGGATGGAGGGGGGAGACCCAGTACTTC. This sequence encodes CATSEGSGLAGWRGETQYF.

This chain uses TRBV20-1 with TRBJ2-5, with D perhaps matching TRBD2 (6 bases). Germline values: CDR1 DFQATT, CDR2 SNEGSKA (reference sequence). This CDR3 has 14 amino acids. The V gene lost 5 bases and the J gene lost 3 bases, with 16 bases spanning the gap. The DNA of the CDR3 is TGCAGTGCTCCACGACTAGTTCGAGAAGAGACCCAGTACTTC. Its translation is CSAPRLVREETQYF.

This chain links TRBV19 with TRBJ2-7; either TRBD1 or TRBD2 may supply D (5 bases each). V lost 6 bases, J lost 6 bases, and 15 bases lay in between. CDR3 length: 13 residues. Germline V CDR1 and CDR2: LNHDA, SQIVND (reference sequence). The CDR3 DNA reads as TGTGCCAGTAGCACTTTTAGAGGGACCGAGCAGTACTTC. This translates into CASSTFRGTEQYF.

At least ten counts were recorded for this clonotype. This rearrangement joins TRBV2 to TRBJ2-3; D gene unclear. The germline V gene encodes CDR1 SNHLY and CDR2 FYNNEI. The CDR3 runs to 12 residues. V lost 3 bases, J lost 6 bases, and 7 bases lay in between. CDR3 coding DNA: TGTGCCAGCAGTGAGTTTTCGGATACGCAGTATTTT. This sequence encodes CASSEFSDTQYF. The entire variable domain, with the rest obtained from reference TRBV2 and TRBJ2-3, is as follows: EPEVTQTPSHQVTQMGQEVILRCVPISNHLYFYWYRQILGQKVEFLVSFYNNEISEKSEIFDDQFSVERPDGSNFTLKIRSTKLEDSAMYFCASSEFSDTQYFGPGTRLTVL.

This chain uses TRBV7-4 with TRBJ2-5, with D possibly TRBD1 on 5 matching bases. V gave up 6 bases and J gave up 4 bases, with 12 bases separating them. The CDR3 runs to 13 residues. In germline, CDR1 is SGHVT, CDR2 SQSDAQ. CDR3 sequence reads: CASSPKGSETQYF. The DNA of the CDR3 is TGTGCCAGCAGTCCCAAGGGGTCAGAGACCCAGTACTTC.

The chain links TRBV5-1 to TRBJ2-7; weak D call: TRBD1 (6 bases). Germline V gene data show CDR1 as SGHRS and CDR2 as YFSETQ. Trimming took 5 bases from V and 6 from J, leaving 21 bases between them. The CDR3 has 15 residues. The CDR3: CASRATGWTDIEQYF. Here the CDR3 DNA reads TGCGCCAGCAGAGCCACAGGGTGGACTGATATCGAGCAGTACTTC.

CDR3 DNA sequence: TGCAGCGTTGCAGTCGCAGGGGGCGCCTATGAAAAACTGTTTTTT. This sequence encodes CSVAVAGGAYEKLFF. The chain has TRBV29-1 and TRBJ1-4, with TRBD1 identical over 8 bases. Germline loops: CDR1 SQVTM, CDR2 ANQGSEA. Unmatched junction bases numbered 10, after V lost 4 bases and J lost 6 bases. The CDR3 has 15 residues.

The rearrangement joins TRBV7-9 to TRBJ2-7, with TRBD1 matching over 10 bases. The germline gives CDR1 SEHNR, CDR2 FQNEAQ (reference sequence). The CDR3 covers 15 residues. Unmatched junction bases numbered 4, after V lost 2 bases and J lost 3 bases. CDR3 amino acids: CASSLWGQGIYEQYF. In DNA, the CDR3 is TGTGCCAGCAGCTTATGGGGACAGGGGATCTACGAGCAGTACTTC. The full variable domain, with the rest looked up from reference TRBV7-9 and TRBJ2-7, is DTGVSQNPRHKITKRGQNVTFRCDPISEHNRLYWYRQTLGQGPEFLTYFQNEAQLEKSRLLSDRFSAERPKGSFSTLEIQRTEQGDSAMYLCASSLWGQGIYEQYFGPGTRLTVT.

V gene TRBV5-1 combines with J gene TRBJ2-1; 10 bases are a match to TRBD1. Losses at the gene ends were 2 bases for V and 5 bases for J; bases not matched to a gene: 7. CDR1 is SGHRS, CDR2 YFSETQ, per germline. CDR3 size: 16 residues. This CDR3 is CASSFLSGQGNNEQFF. The CDR3 DNA is TGCGCCAGCAGCTTTCTTTCGGGACAGGGGAACAATGAGCAGTTCTTC. Supplemented by reference TRBV5-1 and TRBJ2-1, the full variable domain reads KAGVTQTPRYLIKTRGQQVTLSCSPISGHRSVSWYQQTPGQGLQFLFEYFSETQRNKGNFPGRFSGRQFSNSRSEMNVSTLELGDSALYLCASSFLSGQGNNEQFFGPGTRLTVL.

The sample holds many counts of this clonotype. This chain joins TRBV7-9 and TRBJ2-2; the D is unclear. CDR1 and CDR2 (germline): SEHNR, FQNEAQ (reference sequence). The ends were cut back, 5 bases at V and 0 bases at J, with 13 bases in the middle. This CDR3 is built from 16 residues. The CDR3 DNA reads TGTGCCAGCAGCCGCCACGATGGGGCGAACACCGGGGAGCTGTTTTTT. Its protein is CASSRHDGANTGELFF.

The chain uses TRBV6-8 and TRBJ2-3; 10 bases match TRBD2. The ends lost 4 bases at V and 2 bases at J; junction bases unmatched: 6. The CDR3 loop spans 16 amino acids. Germline CDR1 and CDR2: MNHGY and SAAAGT. The CDR3 protein is CASSFSGRTYTDTQYF. CDR3 DNA: TGTGCCAGCAGTTTTAGCGGGAGGACCTACACAGATACGCAGTATTTT.

Only one count was recorded for this clonotype. A single base separates this from a much larger clone, so it may be a read error. The rearrangement uses TRBV7-8 and TRBJ2-3; 7 bases agree with TRBD1. Germline CDR1 SGHVS, CDR2 FQNEAQ. The CDR3 is made up of 14 amino acids. CDR3: CTSSLIGQEDTQYF. CDR3 DNA sequence: TGTACCAGCAGCTTGATTGGACAGGAAGATACGCAGTATTTT. The full variable domain, completed using reference TRBV7-8 and TRBJ2-3, is GAGVSQSPRYKVAKRGQDVALRCDPISGHVSLFWYQQALGQGPEFLTYFQNEAQLDKSGLPSDRFFAERPEGSVSTLKIQRTQQEDSAVYLCTSSLIGQEDTQYFGPGTRLTVL.

This clonotype was counted at least ten times. The chain uses TRBV4-3 and TRBJ2-7, with 11 bases lining up with TRBD2. Germline loops: CDR1 LGHNA, CDR2 YSLEER. This CDR3 is built from 16 residues. The junction had 7 bases not matched to a gene; V was cut back by 1 base and J by 5 bases. CDR3 amino acids: CASSQGLAGGPHEQYF. The CDR3 DNA sequence: TGCGCCAGCAGCCAAGGGTTAGCGGGAGGGCCCCACGAGCAGTACTTC.